The present T cell receptor beta chain was sequenced within a study of blood T cells in healthy people across ages. Study observations and caveats: What prevented conclusive comparison of naive and antigen-experienced cells was that PBMCs were unsorted.

This clonotype was seen a handful of times. Its antigen is still unknown. This CDR3 contains 14 residues. The V end was cut by 3 bases, the J end by 4 bases, with 13 bases between. Germline V gene lookup returns CDR1 SNHLY and CDR2 FYNNEI. The use of a sample-barcoded 5' primer and a J-beta primer mix characterized a second PCR of roughly 7 to 11 cycles. TCRdb reprocessed the 5' RACE reads with MiXCR, giving one entry per CDR3 protein. The table shows 750,000 or so distinct CDR3 sequences, with 20% to 25% occurring only once. A further study also used this sample, focusing on T cells of mothers and their children.

The source of this sequence is a boy aged 10-17 years in good health. The chain is built from TRBV2 and TRBJ2-7; a possible D gene is TRBD1 (5 bases). Specimen: blood. CDR3 in DNA: TGTGCCAGCAGTGAGACGGCAGGGCAATACGAGCAGTACTTC. Translating gives CASSETAGQYEQYF.